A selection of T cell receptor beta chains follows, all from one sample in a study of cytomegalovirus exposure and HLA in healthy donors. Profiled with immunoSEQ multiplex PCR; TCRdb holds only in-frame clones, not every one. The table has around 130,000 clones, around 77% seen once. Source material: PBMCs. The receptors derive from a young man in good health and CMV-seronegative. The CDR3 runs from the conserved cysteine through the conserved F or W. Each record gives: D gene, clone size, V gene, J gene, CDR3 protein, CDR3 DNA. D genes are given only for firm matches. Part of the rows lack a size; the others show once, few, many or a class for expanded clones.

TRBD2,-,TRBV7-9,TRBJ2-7,CASSSSGVTYEQYF,TGTGCCAGCAGTAGTAGCGGGGTGACCTACGAGCAGTACTTC
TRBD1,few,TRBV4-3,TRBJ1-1,CASSQDVDRRGNTEAFF,TGCGCCAGCAGCCAAGATGTGGACAGGCGAGGGAACACTGAAGCTTTCTTT
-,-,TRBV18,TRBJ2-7,CASSPSGSLNEQYF,TGTGCCAGCTCACCCAGCGGTTCCTTGAACGAGCAGTACTTC
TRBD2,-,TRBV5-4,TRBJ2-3,CASSLAGGSTDTQYF,TGTGCCAGCAGCTTGGCGGGGGGAAGCACAGATACGCAGTATTTT
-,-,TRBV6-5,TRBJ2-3,CASRRSSEADTQYF,TGTGCCAGCAGACGGTCTAGCGAGGCAGATACGCAGTATTTT
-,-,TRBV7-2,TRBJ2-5,CASSFNQGMGETQYF,TGTGCCAGCAGCTTTAATCAGGGTATGGGAGAGACCCAGTACTTC
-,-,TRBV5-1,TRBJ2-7,CASSLAGSNSYEQYF,TGCGCCAGCAGCTTGGCCGGTAGCAACTCGTACGAGCAGTACTTC
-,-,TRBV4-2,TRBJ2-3,CASSLQASYTDTQYF,TGTGCCAGCAGCCTTCAGGCTTCCTACACAGATACGCAGTATTTT
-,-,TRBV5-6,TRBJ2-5,CASSLEKLGETQYF,TGTGCCAGCAGCTTGGAGAAGCTCGGGGAGACCCAGTACTTC
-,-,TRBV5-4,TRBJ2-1,CASSRGGPSSYNEQFF,TGTGCCAGCAGCCGAGGGGGTCCCAGCTCCTACAATGAGCAGTTCTTC
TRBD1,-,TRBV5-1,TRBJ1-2,CASSQRTGWLFYGYTF,TGCGCCAGCAGCCAGAGGACAGGGTGGCTCTTCTATGGCTACACCTTC
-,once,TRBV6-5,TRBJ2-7,CASSWSSYDYEQYF,TGTGCCAGCAGTTGGAGTAGTTATGACTACGAGCAGTACTTC
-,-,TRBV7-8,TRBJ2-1,CASSLANEGAGYNEQFF,TGTGCCAGCAGCTTAGCGAACGAGGGCGCGGGGTACAATGAGCAGTTCTTC
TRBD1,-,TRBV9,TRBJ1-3,CASSTGALAGNTIYF,TGTGCCAGCAGTACAGGGGCTCTAGCTGGAAACACCATATATTTT
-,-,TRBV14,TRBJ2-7,CASSREWRGEQYF,TGTGCCAGCAGCAGGGAGTGGAGGGGCGAGCAGTACTTC
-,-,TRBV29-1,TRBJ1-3,CSVERAGNTIYF,TGCAGCGTTGAACGGGCTGGAAACACCATATATTTT
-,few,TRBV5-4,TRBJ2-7,CASSSDSYEQYF,TGTGCCAGCAGCTCGGACAGCTACGAGCAGTACTTC
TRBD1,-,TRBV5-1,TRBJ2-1,CASSRDRTYNEQFF,TGCGCCAGCAGCCGGGACAGGACCTACAATGAGCAGTTCTTC
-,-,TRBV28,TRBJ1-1,CASSLGQLNTEAFF,TGTGCCAGCAGTTTAGGGCAACTGAACACTGAAGCTTTCTTT
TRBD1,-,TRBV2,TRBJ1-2,CARKGQNSANYGYTF,TGTGCCAGGAAGGGACAGAACTCTGCTAACTATGGCTACACCTTC
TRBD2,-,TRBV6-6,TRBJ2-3,CASGKKSGGVDTQYF,TGTGCCAGCGGGAAAAAGAGCGGGGGGGTTGATACGCAGTATTTT
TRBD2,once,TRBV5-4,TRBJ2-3,CASSLKAGGPTDTQYF,TGTGCCAGCAGCTTGAAAGCGGGGGGTCCCACAGATACGCAGTATTTT
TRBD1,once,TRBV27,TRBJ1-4,CASSSGQGREKLFF,TGTGCCAGCAGTTCCGGACAGGGTAGGGAAAAACTGTTTTTT
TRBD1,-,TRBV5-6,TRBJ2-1,CASNRDRGFDEQFF,TGTGCCAGCAACCGGGACAGGGGGTTCGATGAGCAGTTCTTC
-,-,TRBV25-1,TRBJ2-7,CASSPKGGTSYEQYF,TGTGCCAGCAGCCCAAAGGGCGGGACCAGCTACGAGCAGTACTTC
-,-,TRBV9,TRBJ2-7,CASSADGGLGEQYF,TGTGCCAGCAGCGCCGACGGCGGTTTGGGCGAGCAGTACTTC
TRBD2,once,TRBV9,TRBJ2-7,CASSVEGLGEQYF,TGTGCCAGCAGCGTAGAAGGACTAGGCGAGCAGTACTTC
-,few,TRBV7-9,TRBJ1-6,CASASQTNSPLHF,TGTGCCAGCGCGTCCCAAACGAATTCACCCCTCCACTTT
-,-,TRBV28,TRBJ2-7,CASSFGGIQNYEQYF,TGTGCCAGCAGTTTTGGCGGGATCCAGAACTACGAGCAGTACTTC
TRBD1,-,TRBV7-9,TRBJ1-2,CASSLEQGASYGYTF,TGTGCCAGCAGCTTAGAGCAGGGGGCGTCGTATGGCTACACCTTC
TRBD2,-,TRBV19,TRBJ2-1,CASSITGLARNEQFF,TGTGCCAGTAGTATCACGGGACTAGCGAGAAATGAGCAGTTCTTC
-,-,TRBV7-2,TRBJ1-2,CASSPRQAYTF,TGTGCCAGCAGCCCCAGACAGGCCTACACCTTC
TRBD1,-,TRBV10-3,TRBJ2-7,CAAQGDDEQYF,TGTGCCGCCCAGGGGGACGACGAGCAGTACTTC
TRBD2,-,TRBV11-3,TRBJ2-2,CASGLAGAGELFF,TGTGCCAGCGGTCTAGCGGGAGCCGGGGAGCTGTTTTTT
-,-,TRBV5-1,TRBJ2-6,CASTPLLAGANVLTF,TGCGCCAGCACCCCTCTTCTAGCTGGGGCCAACGTCCTGACTTTC
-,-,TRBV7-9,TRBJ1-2,CASSVAGIYGYTF,TGTGCCAGCAGCGTAGCCGGGATCTATGGCTACACCTTC
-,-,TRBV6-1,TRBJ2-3,CASSRTVTSTDTQYF,TGTGCCAGCAGTCGGACAGTTACTAGCACAGATACGCAGTATTTT
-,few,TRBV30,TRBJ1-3,CAWSILRGRTGNTIYF,TGTGCCTGGAGTATCCTCCGGGGGAGGACTGGAAACACCATATATTTT
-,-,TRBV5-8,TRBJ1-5,CASSLGEQPQHF,TGTGCCAGCAGCCTAGGGGAACAGCCCCAGCATTTT
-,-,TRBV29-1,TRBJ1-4,CSVGSPLNEKLFF,TGCAGCGTTGGGAGCCCTCTTAATGAAAAACTGTTTTTT
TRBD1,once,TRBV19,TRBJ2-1,CASSRDRGSMNEQFF,TGTGCCAGTAGTAGGGACAGGGGCTCAATGAATGAGCAGTTCTTC
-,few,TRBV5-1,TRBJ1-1,CASSSEPQNTEAFF,TGCGCCAGCAGCAGCGAACCGCAGAACACTGAAGCTTTCTTT
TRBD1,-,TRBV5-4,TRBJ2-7,CASSLGQGASEQYF,TGTGCCAGCAGCTTGGGCCAGGGGGCCAGCGAGCAGTACTTC
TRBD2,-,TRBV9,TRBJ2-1,CASSPRTSRYNEQFF,TGTGCCAGCAGCCCAAGGACTAGCCGCTACAATGAGCAGTTCTTC
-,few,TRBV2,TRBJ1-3,CASSVGGSSGNTIYF,TGTGCCAGCAGTGTAGGAGGATCTTCTGGAAACACCATATATTTT
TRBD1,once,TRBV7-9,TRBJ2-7,CASSLSEDRAYEQYF,TGTGCCAGCAGCTTATCCGAGGACAGGGCATACGAGCAGTACTTC
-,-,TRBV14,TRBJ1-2,CASSQVRDYGYTF,TGTGCCAGCAGCCAAGTTAGAGACTATGGCTACACCTTC
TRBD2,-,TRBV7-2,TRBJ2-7,CASSLAAGGNYEQYF,TGTGCCAGCAGCTTAGCGGCGGGGGGTAACTACGAGCAGTACTTC